The 17 T cell receptor beta chains presented below share a single source sample, sequenced in a study of T-cell reconstitution after alpha-beta-depleted transplantation in children. TCRbeta library construction was performed incorporating unique molecular identifiers. A single record per CDR3 protein comes from TCRdb applying MiXCR to the PCR reads. The repertoire holds a few hundred thousand distinct CDR3 sequences, with approximately 9.8% as singletons. The sequenced sample was PBMCs from the stem cell graft donor, obtained from the stem cell graft. These receptors were taken from a human donor who donated a stem cell graft to a child with SCID.

This clonotype showed up just a few times. The chain carries TRBV20-1 and TRBJ2-1, with no clear D. This CDR3 has 12 amino acids. V lost 1 base and J 5 bases, leaving 6 bases between the germline ends. CDR1 DFQATT and CDR2 SNEGSKA come from the germline V gene (reference sequence). CDR3 protein: CSARVEDNEQFF. As DNA, the CDR3 is TGCAGTGCTAGAGTCGAGGACAATGAGCAGTTCTTC.

This clonotype was detected many times. The V gene is TRBV20-1, the J gene TRBJ2-1; 13 positions match TRBD2. Germline values: CDR1 DFQATT, CDR2 SNEGSKA (reference sequence). The CDR3 is 14 amino acids. V was clipped by 6 bases and J by 2 bases; unmatched bases: 1. CDR3 in DNA: TGCAGTGCAACTAGCGGGGGGGCCTACAATGAGCAGTTCTTC. It yields the protein CSATSGGAYNEQFF.

This clonotype was recorded at least ten times. The V call is TRBV12-3 or TRBV12-4, the J call TRBJ2-7; D unclear. CDR3 length: 14 amino acids. Trimming left V 3 bases short and J 3 bases short, with 12 bases between. The chain's CDR3 is CASSFRPRDYEQYF. The DNA for the CDR3 is TGTGCCAGCAGTTTTAGACCCCGAGACTACGAGCAGTACTTC.

This chain joins TRBV21-1 and TRBJ2-7. TRBV21-1 is shown as a pseudogene. This CDR3 spans 15 amino acids. CDR3 protein: CASSKRDRGSYEQYF. CDR3 sequence (DNA): TGTGCCAGCAGCAAACGCGACAGGGGCTCCTACGAGCAGTACTTC.

This clonotype was detected only a few times. The chain is built from TRBV12-3 or TRBV12-4 and TRBJ2-7; D is ambiguous. V lost 2 bases and J 1 base, leaving 18 bases between the germline ends. The CDR3 contains 17 residues. The chain's CDR3 is CASSLSPGPPGSYEQYF. In DNA form, the CDR3 reads TGTGCCAGCAGTTTATCCCCCGGGCCCCCCGGGTCCTACGAGCAGTACTTC.

Here the CDR3 DNA reads TGTGCCAGCAGCTTAGACGGGGGCGATTATAGCTCCTACAATGAGCAGTTCTTC. Its translation: CASSLDGGDYSSYNEQFF. V is TRBV11-1 and J is TRBJ2-1, with D possibly called TRBD1 or TRBD2 (6 bases each). This CDR3 region has 18 residues. Deletions cut 1 base from V and 0 bases from J, with 16 bases between. Germline V gene sequence: CDR1 SGHAT, CDR2 FQDESV (reference sequence).

This clonotype was detected only a few times. The chain joins TRBV10-3 to TRBJ2-5, with 8 bases fitting TRBD1. Germline trimming cut 2 bases from V and 4 bases from J; bases unmatched to any gene: 3. Germline-derived CDR1 and CDR2 are ENHRY and SYGVKD. The CDR3 length is 14 residues. CDR3 coding DNA: TGTGCCATCAGTGAGGCAGGGGGCTCAGAGACCCAGTACTTC. It is translated as CAISEAGGSETQYF.

This clonotype has a handful of counts. The rearrangement links TRBV4-1 to TRBJ2-7, with 10 nucleotides matching TRBD1. The ends lost 3 bases at V and 3 bases at J; junction bases unmatched: 11. This CDR3 spans 17 amino acids. Germline loops: CDR1 MGHRA, CDR2 YSYEKL. The CDR3 is CASSQGPGTGALYEQYF. The DNA for the CDR3 is TGCGCCAGCAGCCAGGGGCCGGGGACAGGGGCGCTCTACGAGCAGTACTTC.

The rearrangement links TRBV7-2 to TRBJ2-7; D call uncertain. Trimming took 1 base from V and 6 from J, leaving 16 bases between them. Germline lookup yields CDR1 SGHTA and CDR2 FQGNSA. This CDR3 has 15 residues. As DNA, the CDR3 is TGTGCCAGCAGCTTAGATCCAGGCCCCACGCGCGAGCAGTACTTC. It encodes CASSLDPGPTREQYF.

This clonotype occurred many times. V is TRBV6-4 and J is TRBJ2-2, with TRBD1 matching 9 bases. The CDR3 spans 15 residues. Per germline, CDR1 MRHNA and CDR2 SNTAGT. V dropped 6 bases and J dropped 4; count of bases not matched to a gene: 6. Here the CDR3 reads CASRETGGGTGELFF. As DNA, the CDR3 is TGTGCCAGCAGAGAAACAGGGGGCGGCACCGGGGAGCTGTTTTTT.

The table lists this clonotype with a few counts. This chain links TRBV12-3 or TRBV12-4 with TRBJ2-1; D possibly corresponds to TRBD2 (5 bases). The V gene lost 5 bases and the J gene lost 9 bases, with 14 bases spanning the gap. The CDR3 sequence is 13 residues long. This chain's CDR3 is CASSPPIRGEQFF. CDR3 coding DNA: TGTGCCAGCAGTCCCCCCATCCGGGGTGAGCAGTTCTTC.

This clonotype was found a few times. The rearrangement links TRBV12-5 to TRBJ2-3, with 7 nucleotides matching TRBD1. Trimming at V came to 2 bases and at J to 0 bases, leaving 2 bases not matched to a gene. The CDR3 extends over 15 amino acids. Per germline, CDR1 LGHNT and CDR2 FRNRAP. In DNA, the CDR3 is TGTGCTAGTGGTTTGCTGGGACAGAGCACAGATACGCAGTATTTT. Its protein product is CASGLLGQSTDTQYF.

The chain combines TRBV5-1 with TRBJ2-2; TRBD1 aligns across 7 bases. V lost 3 bases and J lost 7; bases outside the gene matches: 3. In germline, CDR1 is SGHRS, CDR2 YFSETQ. The CDR3 runs to 13 residues. For the CDR3, the DNA is TGCGCCAGCAGCTCCGACAGGGACGGGGAGCTGTTTTTT. As protein: CASSSDRDGELFF.

The chain uses TRBV2 and TRBJ1-4; the match to TRBD1 covers 7 bases. J was trimmed by 8 bases and V by 2 bases; bases with no gene match: 5. This CDR3 comprises 14 residues. In germline, CDR1 is SNHLY, CDR2 FYNNEI. CDR3 sequence: CASSENRGGEKLFF. CDR3 sequence (DNA): TGTGCCAGCAGTGAAAACAGGGGAGGGGAAAAACTGTTTTTT.

Points on this clonotype: Relative to the germline gene, one junction end is altered; a read error may explain this. The chain couples TRBV2 to TRBJ2-6; a possible D gene is TRBD1 (5 bases). Germline V gene sequence: CDR1 SNHLY, CDR2 FYNNEI. The CDR3 sequence is 18 residues long. The CDR3 DNA reads as TGTGCCAGCACTGACCCTGACAGTCACATCTCTGGGGCCAACATCCTGACTTTC. Protein product: CASTDPDSHISGANILTF.

This clonotype was seen many times. The rearrangement joins TRBV29-1 to TRBJ2-1, with D uncertain. CDR1 is SQVTM and CDR2 is ANQGSEA in the germline V gene. V was trimmed by 3 bases and J by 0 bases, leaving 9 bases between them. The CDR3 totals 14 residues. The CDR3 loop is CSVDRESSYNEQFF. The CDR3, as DNA: TGCAGCGTTGATCGTGAGAGCTCCTACAATGAGCAGTTCTTC.

A few counts support this clonotype. V and J are TRBV2 and TRBJ1-2; possible D gene TRBD1, 5 bases. V was cut by 5 bases and J by 8 bases, with 9 bases left in between. The germline CDR1 and CDR2 sequences are SNHLY and FYNNEI. The CDR3 totals 11 residues. The chain's CDR3 is CASSTQVGYTF. The CDR3 nucleotides are TGTGCCAGCAGTACACAGGTGGGCTACACCTTC.